This T cell receptor (beta chain) was observed in a study of T cells after yellow fever vaccination. Study results and caveats: There was a possibility that FACS-sorted repertoires contained abundant clonotypes contaminating from the bulk population. Peaking on day 5 versus 15, the secondary response was faster but weaker. Few clonotypes appeared in both CD4 and CD8 compartments.

The CDR3 covers 13 residues. CDR1 is SQVTM and CDR2 is ANQGSEA in the germline V gene. Trimming pared 2 bases from V and 1 base from J, leaving 7 bases between. About this clonotype itself: Its antigen is unidentified.

Researchers made TCR cDNA using 5'RACE template switching, and this step added a universal primer site and UMIs. TCRdb reprocessed the 5' RACE reads with MiXCR, giving one entry per CDR3 protein. The sample has approximately 550,000 distinct CDR3 sequences; roughly a fifth are singletons. The TCR was taken from a young man who received the YFV17D yellow fever vaccine. The sample was PBMCs, taken 15 days after the yellow fever booster vaccination. The chain has TRBV29-1 and TRBJ2-3; D is perhaps TRBD2 (5 bases). As DNA, the CDR3 is TGCAGCGTTGAATCCGGGGGCACAGATACGCAGTATTTT. Amino acid sequence: CSVESGGTDTQYF.